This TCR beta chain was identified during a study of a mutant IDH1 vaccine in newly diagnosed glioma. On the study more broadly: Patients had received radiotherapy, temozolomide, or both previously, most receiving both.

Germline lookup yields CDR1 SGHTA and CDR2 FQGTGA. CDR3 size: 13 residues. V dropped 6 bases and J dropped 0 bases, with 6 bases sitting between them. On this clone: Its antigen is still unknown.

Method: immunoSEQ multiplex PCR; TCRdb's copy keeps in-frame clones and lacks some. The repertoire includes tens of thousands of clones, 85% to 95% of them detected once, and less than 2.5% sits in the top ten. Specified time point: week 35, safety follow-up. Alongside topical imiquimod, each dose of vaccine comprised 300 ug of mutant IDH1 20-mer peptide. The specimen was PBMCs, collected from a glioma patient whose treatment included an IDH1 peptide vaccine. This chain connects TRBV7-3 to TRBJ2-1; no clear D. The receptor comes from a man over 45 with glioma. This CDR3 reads CASSMGSYNEQFF. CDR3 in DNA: TGTGCCAGCAGTATGGGCTCCTACAATGAGCAGTTCTTC.